These T cell receptor beta chains were read from a single sample in a study of shared T cell receptors in the human thymus. Clones were read by immunoSEQ multiplex PCR, and TCRdb kept only the in-frame ones, dropping some. Of hundreds of thousands of clones in the sample, around 87% are singletons; the top ten hold about 0.0094%. The data also belong to a second study, concerning human thymus T cells.

The specimen was thymocytes. The receptor source for this set is a boy younger than two with a congenital heart defect. CDR3s include the opening cysteine and the closing phenylalanine or tryptophan. A D gene is named only where the DNA matches it firmly. Size tells how often a clone was seen (once, few, many) or the class of an expanded clone, and some rows leave it out.

cdr3_nt | cdr3_aa | d_call | clone_size | j_call | cdr3_length | v_call
TGTGCCAGCAGCTTACAGGGGGCGCTTTTTTACACTGAAGCTTTCTTT | CASSLQGALFYTEAFF | TRBD1 | NA | TRBJ1-1 | 16 | TRBV5-5
TGTGCCACCAGCAGAGATAAGGCAGGGAAGGGGGTAGCGGGGGTAGATACGCAGTATTTT | CATSRDKAGKGVAGVDTQYF | TRBD2 | NA | TRBJ2-3 | 20 | TRBV15
TGTGCCCGCGGACTAGCGGGAGGGCCGTACGAGCAGTACTTC | CARGLAGGPYEQYF | TRBD2 | NA | TRBJ2-7 | 14 | TRBV27
TGTGCCAGCAGTCCGGGACTAGCGGGAGCTTACAATGAGCAGTTCTTC | CASSPGLAGAYNEQFF | TRBD2 | NA | TRBJ2-1 | 16 | TRBV6-4
TGTGCCAGCAGCAAGAGCCGGGACAGCTCCTACGAGCAGTACTTC | CASSKSRDSSYEQYF | TRBD1 | NA | TRBJ2-7 | 15 | TRBV5-4
TGCGCCAGCAGCCAAGATCCTATCGACAGGGGATTATGTGAAAAACTGTTTTTT | CASSQDPIDRGLCEKLFF | TRBD1 | NA | TRBJ1-4 | 18 | TRBV4-1
TGTGCCAGCAGTGAAGGGGGGGGGAATGGCTACACCTTC | CASSEGGGNGYTF | NA | NA | TRBJ1-2 | 13 | TRBV2
TGTGCCTGGGCGCAACAGAGATCCTATAATTCACCCCTCCACTTT | CAWAQQRSYNSPLHF | NA | NA | TRBJ1-6 | 15 | TRBV30
TGTGCCAGCAGTTTCCGGGACAGGGCCTACGAGCAGTACTTC | CASSFRDRAYEQYF | TRBD1 | NA | TRBJ2-7 | 14 | TRBV27
TGTGCTAGTGGTTTGGTACTAGCGGGAACCTACGAGCAGTACTTC | CASGLVLAGTYEQYF | TRBD2 | NA | TRBJ2-7 | 15 | TRBV12-5
TGTGCCAGCAGTGGTGACAGGTGGTCCCCCTACGAGCAGTACTTC | CASSGDRWSPYEQYF | NA | NA | TRBJ2-7 | 15 | TRBV6-1
TGCGCCAGCAGCTTGTTTGGCCTCACAGATACGCAGTATTTT | CASSLFGLTDTQYF | NA | NA | TRBJ2-3 | 14 | TRBV5-1
TGTGCCAGCAGCTTCGGGACAGGCAATCAGCCCCAGCATTTT | CASSFGTGNQPQHF | TRBD1 | NA | TRBJ1-5 | 14 | TRBV5-6
TGTGCCAGTAGTCCCCCCACGATTCTAGCGGGAGACGCGACCCAAGAGACCCAGTACTTC | CASSPPTILAGDATQETQYF | TRBD2 | NA | TRBJ2-5 | 20 | TRBV19
TGTGCCAGCAGTTCCGCAGGGCTCTCTGGAAACACCATATATTTT | CASSSAGLSGNTIYF | NA | NA | TRBJ1-3 | 15 | TRBV28
TGTGCCAGCAGTCCTATACTAGAGAAAGATACGCAGTATTTT | CASSPILEKDTQYF | NA | NA | TRBJ2-3 | 14 | TRBV28
TGCGCCAGCAGCCCCGGGCGCCGGGACAGGGACCAAGAGACCCAGTACTTC | CASSPGRRDRDQETQYF | TRBD1 | once | TRBJ2-5 | 17 | TRBV5-1
TGTGCCAGCAGATGCCGCGGGGGGGATAATGAAAAACTGTTTTTT | CASRCRGGDNEKLFF | NA | NA | TRBJ1-4 | 15 | TRBV27
TGTGCCAGCAAAGCAGGACTAGCGGGGGGTCAGTCCTCCTACGAGCAGTACTTC | CASKAGLAGGQSSYEQYF | TRBD2 | NA | TRBJ2-7 | 18 | TRBV28
TGTGCCAGCAGTTACTCAGGGAGGAACACTGAAGCTTTCTTT | CASSYSGRNTEAFF | NA | NA | TRBJ1-1 | 14 | TRBV6-5
TGTGCCAGCAGTCCCCATCTAGCGGGGGACTACGAGCAGTACTTC | CASSPHLAGDYEQYF | TRBD2 | NA | TRBJ2-7 | 15 | TRBV28
TGCAGCGCGGTCGTAGGGACCCAGGGGGTTACTGAAGCTTTCTTT | CSAVVGTQGVTEAFF | TRBD1 | NA | TRBJ1-1 | 15 | TRBV29-1
TGTGCCAGCAGCGGGACAGCTAACTATGGCTACACCTTC | CASSGTANYGYTF | TRBD1 | NA | TRBJ1-2 | 13 | TRBV7-9
TGTGCCAGCAGCTTAGCGGACAGCGCCTGGAGAATCAATGAGCAGTTCTTC | CASSLADSAWRINEQFF | NA | NA | TRBJ2-1 | 17 | TRBV7-8
TGCGCCAGCAGCCAAGGTAAAAGACTAGCGGGAGGCCTGAGCTCCTACAATGAGCAGTTCTTC | CASSQGKRLAGGLSSYNEQFF | TRBD2 | NA | TRBJ2-1 | 21 | TRBV4-3
TGTGCCAGCAGTTACGGGGTTGGGGGGGTCTACAATGAGCAGTTCTTC | CASSYGVGGVYNEQFF | TRBD2 | NA | TRBJ2-1 | 16 | TRBV6-6
TGTGCCAGCAGCTTATTGGCAGAACCACACAGTGCGAATGAGCAGTTCTTC | CASSLLAEPHSANEQFF | NA | NA | TRBJ2-1 | 17 | TRBV7-9
TGTGCCAGCAGCCCCGGGTTGAACACTGAAGCTTTCTTT | CASSPGLNTEAFF | NA | NA | TRBJ1-1 | 13 | TRBV9
TGTGCCAGCAGCCACGGAGACGGGGAGCTGTTTTTT | CASSHGDGELFF | NA | NA | TRBJ2-2 | 12 | TRBV14
TGTGCCAGCAGCTTAATCTCGGAGGGTCAGGGCAATCAGCCCCAGCATTTT | CASSLISEGQGNQPQHF | NA | NA | TRBJ1-5 | 17 | TRBV7-9
TGCGCCAGCAGCCAAAGCAGGGGGCCGACTAATGAAAAACTGTTTTTT | CASSQSRGPTNEKLFF | TRBD1 | NA | TRBJ1-4 | 16 | TRBV4-1
TGTGCCAGCAGCTTAATAACTAGCGGGAGCGGGTGGGAGCAGTTCTTC | CASSLITSGSGWEQFF | TRBD2 | NA | TRBJ2-1 | 16 | TRBV11-2
TGTGCCAGCAGCTTAGCGGACAGGGGGTGGGAAGAGCAGTACTTC | CASSLADRGWEEQYF | TRBD1 | NA | TRBJ2-7 | 15 | TRBV7-2
TGTGCCAGCAGCCCAGAGCTCCGTTTGGGACTAGCGGGACAACCCTACGAGCAGTACTTC | CASSPELRLGLAGQPYEQYF | TRBD2 | NA | TRBJ2-7 | 20 | TRBV4-2
TGCGCCAGCAGCTTGGCTGGACTAGCGGGGGGGGCGTACGAGCAGTACTTC | CASSLAGLAGGAYEQYF | TRBD2 | NA | TRBJ2-7 | 17 | TRBV5-1